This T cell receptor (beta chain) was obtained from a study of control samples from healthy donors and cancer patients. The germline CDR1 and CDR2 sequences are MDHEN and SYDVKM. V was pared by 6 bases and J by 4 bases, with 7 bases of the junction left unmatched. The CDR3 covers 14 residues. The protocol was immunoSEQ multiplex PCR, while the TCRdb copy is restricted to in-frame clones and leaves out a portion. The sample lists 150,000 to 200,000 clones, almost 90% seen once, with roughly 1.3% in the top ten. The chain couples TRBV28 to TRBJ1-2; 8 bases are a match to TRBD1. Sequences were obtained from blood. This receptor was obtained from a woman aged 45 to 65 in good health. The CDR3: CASRPGGAFYGYTF. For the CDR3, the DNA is TGTGCCAGCAGACCAGGGGGCGCGTTCTATGGCTACACCTTC.